This is a list of T cell receptor beta chains from one sample in a study of OX40 agonist ivuxolimab in advanced cancers. Only in-frame clones appear in the TCRdb table, and some are missing; sequencing was by immunoSEQ multiplex PCR. The repertoire includes around 50,000 clones, about 88% of them detected once, and less than 0.75% sits in the top ten. The sequenced sample was CD4+ or CD8+ T cells sorted from blood, obtained in a trial of the OX40 agonist ivuxolimab. The receptor set was obtained from an adult with an advanced solid tumor such as melanoma, head and neck, liver or kidney cancer. The CDR3 runs from the conserved cysteine through the conserved F or W. D genes are given only for firm matches. Size values are once, few and many counts, or a class for expanded clones, and some rows have none.

clone_size	v_call	j_call	d_call	cdr3_nt	cdr3_aa
.	TRBV29-1	TRBJ2-3	.	TGCAGCGCCACTGAAACAGGGACTAGCACAGATACGCAGTATTTT	CSATETGTSTDTQYF
.	TRBV5-1	TRBJ2-3	TRBD2	TGCGCCAGCAGCTTCGGACTAGCGGGCCGAACAGATACGCAGTATTTT	CASSFGLAGRTDTQYF
.	TRBV5-1	TRBJ2-1	TRBD2	TGCGCCAGCAGCTTGGACGGACTAGCGGGCGATGAGCAGTTCTTC	CASSLDGLAGDEQFF
.	TRBV6-5	TRBJ1-2	TRBD1	TGTGCCAGCAGATCGGGACAGGGGGCGTTCTATGGCTACACCTTC	CASRSGQGAFYGYTF
once	TRBV5-4	TRBJ2-5	.	TGTGCCAGCAGGGGGTGGGCCCAAGAGACCCAGTACTTC	CASRGWAQETQYF
few	TRBV28	TRBJ1-5	TRBD1	TGTGCCAGCAGTTTTGGCCACAGGGGTGGCAATCAGCCCCAGCATTTT	CASSFGHRGGNQPQHF
.	TRBV5-1	TRBJ1-1	TRBD1	TGCGCCAGCAGCTTGGAAGGGACAGGGGTGGACACTGAAGCTTTCTTT	CASSLEGTGVDTEAFF
.	TRBV11-3	TRBJ2-7	.	TGTGCCAGCAGCCCCGATCGGACTCCTTCCTACGAGCAGTACTTC	CASSPDRTPSYEQYF
once	TRBV19	TRBJ2-7	TRBD1	TGTGCCAGTAGTTGGGACAGGGGCTACGAGCAGTACTTC	CASSWDRGYEQYF
.	TRBV7-9	TRBJ2-3	.	TGTGCCAGCAGCCAACAAGCAGATACGCAGTATTTT	CASSQQADTQYF
.	TRBV5-1	TRBJ1-2	TRBD1	TGCGCCAGCAGCTTAGGGACAGTAATTAACTATGGCTACACCTTC	CASSLGTVINYGYTF
few	TRBV6-5	TRBJ1-1	TRBD1	TGTGCCAGCAGAGAGACAGGGGCCAGAACTGAAGCTTTCTTT	CASRETGARTEAFF
.	TRBV6-1	TRBJ2-6	TRBD2	TGTGCCAGCACGGGGGGTTTCAACGTCCTGACTTTC	CASTGGFNVLTF
.	TRBV30	TRBJ2-3	.	TGTGCCTGGAGATGGGGGACCCGCACAGATACGCAGTATTTT	CAWRWGTRTDTQYF
.	TRBV7-9	TRBJ2-2	TRBD2	TGTGCCAGCAGCCAGGGACTAGCGGCGAACACCGGGGAGCTGTTTTTT	CASSQGLAANTGELFF
once	TRBV10-3	TRBJ1-2	.	TGTGCCACCCCGGGGGTAGACTATGGCTACACCTTC	CATPGVDYGYTF
.	TRBV19	TRBJ2-7	.	TGTGCCACCTCGAGGGGCAGGCGGGACTCCTCCTACGAGCAGTACTTC	CATSRGRRDSSYEQYF
few	TRBV11-2	TRBJ2-1	.	TGTGCCAGCAGCTTAGACAATGAGCAGTTCTTC	CASSLDNEQFF
once	TRBV5-1	TRBJ2-5	TRBD2	TGCGCCAGCAGCGACGGGACTAGCGGGGGACAAGAGACCCAGTACTTC	CASSDGTSGGQETQYF
.	TRBV18	TRBJ2-3	.	TGTGCCAGCTCACCAAACTCGCCCACAGATACGCAGTATTTT	CASSPNSPTDTQYF
.	TRBV4-1	TRBJ2-7	.	TGCGCCAGCAGCCAAGTCGGAAGGACCTACGAGCAGTACTTC	CASSQVGRTYEQYF
.	TRBV7-2	TRBJ2-4	TRBD1	TGTGCCAGCAGCTTGGTGGCCGGGACAGCAGGATCGTGGAACATTCAGTACTTC	CASSLVAGTAGSWNIQYF